The present TCR beta chain was sequenced within a study of T cells expressing NK-cell markers. For each CDR3 protein, TCRdb gives one entry from its re-call of the 5' RACE reads, without DNA. The table for this sample gives some 190,000 distinct CDR3 sequences. The germline V gene has CDR1 MNHEY and CDR2 SMNVEV (reference sequence). The CDR3 has 16 residues. Sequencing input: blood T cells: a sorted CD56 or NKG2C T cell subset, CD4+ or CD8+ T cells, or bulk PBMC T cells (not recorded which). This clonotype was sampled from a man aged 18-75 years in good health. The rearrangement links TRBV27 to TRBJ2-7; the TRBD1 assignment by TCRdb is unverifiable without DNA. The CDR3: CASSAIAGQGVYEQYF.